The T cell receptor (beta chain) described here comes from a study of vaccination and CD4 T cells after COVID-19. Study-wide results and limits: The median SARS-CoV-2-reactive clonotype number increased from approximately 21 to 38, without statistical significance.

The CDR3 has 17 amino acids. The germline V gene has CDR1 MNHEY and CDR2 SMNVEV (reference sequence). The V gene lost 8 bases and the J gene lost 2 bases, with 25 bases spanning the gap. On this clonotype itself: Its antigen is undetermined.

Treatment specified: roughly 11-day PBMC culture with coronavirus spike peptide pools or control peptides (ViraFEST assay). With the Oncomine TCR Beta short-read assay, DNA from cultured CD4+ T cells was sequenced. TCRdb itself ran the PCR reads through MiXCR, one entry per CDR3 protein. The top ten clones hold approximately 19% of a sample with 25,000 or so distinct CDR3 sequences, more than 40% of them seen once. This clonotype was sampled from a human donor who received a COVID-19 vaccine. The sequencing here drew on CD4+ T cells from blood, cultured in vitro, taken before SARS-CoV-2 vaccination. V is TRBV27 and J is TRBJ2-7; D is possibly TRBD2 (7 bases). The CDR3 DNA reads as TGTGCCAGCTACTCGGGGGGCGTAGGTATTAAGGCCTACGAGCAGTACTTC. Translated: CASYSGGVGIKAYEQYF.